A selection of T cell receptor beta chains follows, all from one sample in a study of blood T cell repertoires in COVID-19. TCRdb's copy holds only in-frame clones and misses some; the assay was immunoSEQ multiplex PCR. The sample shows around 340,000 clones, 80% to 90% of them seen only once. Material for sequencing was PBMCs or T cells enriched from blood (not recorded which). The source is a woman aged 40 to 50 with acute COVID-19. Both conserved end residues are trimmed from each CDR3. The order of the fields is D gene, V gene, CDR3 length, J gene, CDR3 protein. The D gene is left open where the match is weak.

NA,TRBV16,11,TRBJ2-1,ASSQGGFDEQF
TRBD1,TRBV4-1,14,TRBJ2-3,ASSPLEKGAPDTQY
NA,TRBV9,12,TRBJ2-5,ASSRRWGEETQY
TRBD1,TRBV7-2,13,TRBJ1-5,ASSEGQGVSQPQH
NA,TRBV6-2/TRBV6-3,11,TRBJ1-4,ASSEGTAEKLF
NA,TRBV12-3/TRBV12-4,9,TRBJ1-3,ASSRGTSSY
TRBD2,TRBV7-2,11,TRBJ2-1,ASSMTSGAFLF
NA,TRBV5-1,13,TRBJ1-4,ASSLAAGVREKLF
NA,TRBV27,10,TRBJ2-3,ASSSITDTQY
NA,TRBV6-5,13,TRBJ1-6,ASSYSNRVNSPLH
TRBD1,TRBV10-3,14,TRBJ1-5,AISEAFTGGNQPQH
TRBD1,TRBV6-6,11,TRBJ2-7,ASSSGTDYEQY
TRBD1,TRBV2,12,TRBJ1-4,ASRPTGVGEKLF
TRBD1,TRBV7-9,14,TRBJ2-7,ASSSKGQDNSYEQY
TRBD1,TRBV18,15,TRBJ1-6,ASSPIGTGTDNSPLH
NA,TRBV5-6,13,TRBJ2-3,ASSFTASGGDTQY
TRBD2,TRBV3-1/TRBV3-2,13,TRBJ2-5,AIARTSGFQETQY
NA,TRBV5-5,14,TRBJ2-6,ASSYPTPSGANVLT
TRBD2,TRBV2,13,TRBJ2-2,ASSEALAGRGELF
NA,TRBV1,16,TRBJ2-3,TSSQDTSGERGTDTQY
TRBD1,TRBV3-1/TRBV3-2,14,TRBJ2-3,ASSRQRQGLGYTQY
NA,TRBV9,11,TRBJ2-7,ASSVDSHYEQY
TRBD1,TRBV6-5,12,TRBJ2-5,ASRLSGGVETQY
NA,TRBV4-2,14,TRBJ2-1,ASSQESAGYNNEQF
NA,TRBV2,11,TRBJ1-1,ASSEMRAERGF
TRBD1,TRBV19,13,TRBJ1-4,ASSGSTGTGGKLF
NA,TRBV27,12,TRBJ2-7,ASSLFGQNYEQY
NA,TRBV5-1,11,TRBJ1-2,ASRTALNYGYT
TRBD1,TRBV6-5,13,TRBJ1-4,ASWTSGTAAEKLF
TRBD2,TRBV9,15,TRBJ2-1,ASSPAPLTGGNNEQF
NA,TRBV28,15,TRBJ1-6,ASSLPGAPSYNSPLH
NA,TRBV4-3,11,TRBJ1-3,ASSTQPENTIY
NA,TRBV19,12,TRBJ1-2,ASSRQQTNYGYT
NA,TRBV18,9,TRBJ2-5,ASSRAETQY
TRBD1,TRBV29-1,9,TRBJ1-3,SVKTGATIY
NA,TRBV29-1,12,TRBJ2-7,SVEGVQGSYEQY
TRBD2,TRBV28,15,TRBJ2-7,ASSLPGLVRSAYEQY
NA,TRBV4-2,10,TRBJ1-4,ASSQDREKLF
TRBD1,TRBV15,13,TRBJ1-1,ATSRGPSGGTEAF
NA,TRBV6-6,11,TRBJ1-1,ASRSRVNTEAF
NA,TRBV28,11,TRBJ2-1,ASYQGTYNEQF
NA,TRBV14,13,TRBJ2-7,ASSHLEGSVGEQY
TRBD2,TRBV19,20,TRBJ2-2,ASSIGQGVWGLAVPNTGELF
TRBD1,TRBV28,14,TRBJ1-2,ASSPSGQGPNYGYT
NA,TRBV11-2,13,TRBJ1-1,ASSYGTTKNTEAF
NA,TRBV19,14,TRBJ1-1,ASSSPPGQTNTEAF
NA,TRBV5-1,12,TRBJ2-5,ASSWGQVGETQY
NA,TRBV19,13,TRBJ2-1,ASSILDSLYNEQF
TRBD2,TRBV6-2/TRBV6-3,14,TRBJ2-7,ASSLTGLGDSREQY
NA,TRBV4-1,13,TRBJ1-3,ASSQPTGSGNTIY
TRBD2,TRBV5-1,15,TRBJ2-5,ASSSGLAGGSSETQY
NA,TRBV5-1,12,TRBJ2-7,ASSPAAVTYEQY
NA,TRBV7-2,13,TRBJ1-5,ASSLVRGFSQPQH
NA,TRBV6-5,10,TRBJ2-1,ASSRGLNEQF
TRBD1,TRBV18,13,TRBJ1-1,ASSPQGAPGTEAF
NA,TRBV5-1,12,TRBJ1-1,ASSLDPGTPEAF
NA,TRBV9,13,TRBJ2-1,ASSVGLGSRDEQF
NA,TRBV7-6,14,TRBJ1-1,ASSPSAPGGYTEAF
TRBD1,TRBV28,14,TRBJ1-6,ASSYNPGQGSSPLH
TRBD1,TRBV2,12,TRBJ1-1,ASIYRGMNTEAF